This T cell receptor (beta chain) comes out of a study of cytotoxic CD8 clonotypes in ibrutinib-treated CLL. At the level of the study: Responses: approximately 25 partial, 2 complete; after median around 68 months, around 15 stayed remitted, approximately twelve progressed. Notes on the study in general: The study found baseline clonality above age-matched healthy donors, tracking circulating CD8+ T-cell counts. Whereas clonality rose at ibrutinib response, it declined toward baseline at progression.

The protocol was immunoSEQ multiplex PCR, while the TCRdb copy is restricted to in-frame clones and leaves out a portion. The sample includes 85,000 or so clones, roughly 80% of them seen just once. Cryopreserved PBMCs were the source of about 2 micrograms of genomic DNA, which went to TCR beta libraries. Comments on this clone: The antigen is undetermined.

Deletions cut 2 bases from V and 3 bases from J, with 11 bases between. The CDR3 is made up of 14 amino acids. The germline V gene has CDR1 SGHTA and CDR2 FQGNSA. The chain is built from TRBV7-2 and TRBJ2-7, with unresolved D. Sequenced material: PBMCs, taken after 12 months of ibrutinib treatment. The receptor comes from a human donor with chronic lymphocytic leukemia. This chain's CDR3 is CASSLNGNGYEQYF. For the CDR3, the DNA is TGTGCCAGCAGCTTAAATGGGAACGGCTACGAGCAGTACTTC.